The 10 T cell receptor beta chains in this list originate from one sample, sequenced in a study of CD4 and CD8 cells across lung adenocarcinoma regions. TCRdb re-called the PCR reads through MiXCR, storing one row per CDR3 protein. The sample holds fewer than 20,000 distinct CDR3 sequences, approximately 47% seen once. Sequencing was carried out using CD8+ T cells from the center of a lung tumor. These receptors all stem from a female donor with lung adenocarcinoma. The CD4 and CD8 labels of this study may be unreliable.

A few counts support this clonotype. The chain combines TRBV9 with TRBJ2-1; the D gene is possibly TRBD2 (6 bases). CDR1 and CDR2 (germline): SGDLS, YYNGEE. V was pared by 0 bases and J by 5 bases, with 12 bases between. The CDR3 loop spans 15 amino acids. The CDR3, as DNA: TGTGCCAGCAGCGTAGGGGCTAGCGCTAACAATGAGCAGTTCTTC. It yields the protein CASSVGASANNEQFF.

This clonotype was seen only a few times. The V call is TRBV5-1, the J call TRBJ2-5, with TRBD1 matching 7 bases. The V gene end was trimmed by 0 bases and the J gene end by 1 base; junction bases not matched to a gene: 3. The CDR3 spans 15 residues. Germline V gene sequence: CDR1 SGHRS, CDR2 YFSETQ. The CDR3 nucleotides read TGCGCCAGCAGCTTGGGTGGGACAGCCCAAGAGACCCAGTACTTC. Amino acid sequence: CASSLGGTAQETQYF.

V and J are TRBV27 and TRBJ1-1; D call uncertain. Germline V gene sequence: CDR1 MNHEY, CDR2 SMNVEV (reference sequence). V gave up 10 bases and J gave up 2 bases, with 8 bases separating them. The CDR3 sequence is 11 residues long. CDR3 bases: TGTGCCACCCTAAGAAACACTGAAGCTTTCTTT. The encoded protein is CATLRNTEAFF.

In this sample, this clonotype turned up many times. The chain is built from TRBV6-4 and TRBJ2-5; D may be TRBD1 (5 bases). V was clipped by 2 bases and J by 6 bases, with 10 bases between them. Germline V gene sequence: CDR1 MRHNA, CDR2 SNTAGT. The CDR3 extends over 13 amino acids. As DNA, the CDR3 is TGTGCCAGCAGTGACGGTCAGGGCCAGACCCAGTACTTC. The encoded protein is CASSDGQGQTQYF.

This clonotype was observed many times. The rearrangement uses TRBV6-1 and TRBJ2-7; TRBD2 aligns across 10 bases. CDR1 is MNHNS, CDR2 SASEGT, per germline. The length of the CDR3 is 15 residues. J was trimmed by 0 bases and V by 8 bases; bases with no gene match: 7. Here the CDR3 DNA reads TGTGCCAGCCTTACAACTAGCGGGATCTCCTACGAGCAGTACTTC. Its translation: CASLTTSGISYEQYF.

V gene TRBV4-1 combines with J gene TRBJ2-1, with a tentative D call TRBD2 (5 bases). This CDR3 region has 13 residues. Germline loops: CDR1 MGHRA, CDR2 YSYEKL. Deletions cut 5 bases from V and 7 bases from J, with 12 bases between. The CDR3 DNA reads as TGCGCCAGCAGCTACCCCTTAGCGAATGAGCAGTTCTTC. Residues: CASSYPLANEQFF.

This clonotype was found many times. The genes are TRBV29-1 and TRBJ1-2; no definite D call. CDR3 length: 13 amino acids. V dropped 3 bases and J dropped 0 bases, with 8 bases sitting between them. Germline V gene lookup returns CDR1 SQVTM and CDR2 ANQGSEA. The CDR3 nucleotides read TGCAGCGTTGAGTCAGAAACTAACTATGGCTACACCTTC. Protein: CSVESETNYGYTF.

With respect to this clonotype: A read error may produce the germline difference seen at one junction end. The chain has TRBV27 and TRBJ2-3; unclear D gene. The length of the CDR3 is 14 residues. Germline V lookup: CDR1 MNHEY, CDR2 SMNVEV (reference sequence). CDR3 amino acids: CASSLLRPKNTQYF. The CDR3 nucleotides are TGTGCCAGCAGTTTACTCAGGCCCAAAAATACTCAGTATTTT.

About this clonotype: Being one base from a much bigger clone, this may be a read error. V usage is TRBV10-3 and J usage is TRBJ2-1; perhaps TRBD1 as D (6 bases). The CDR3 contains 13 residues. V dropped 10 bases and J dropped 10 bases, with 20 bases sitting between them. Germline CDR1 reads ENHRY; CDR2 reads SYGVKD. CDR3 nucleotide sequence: TGTGCCACCCGTAACAGGGCCAGCTACGAGCAGTTCTTC. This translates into CATRNRASYEQFF.

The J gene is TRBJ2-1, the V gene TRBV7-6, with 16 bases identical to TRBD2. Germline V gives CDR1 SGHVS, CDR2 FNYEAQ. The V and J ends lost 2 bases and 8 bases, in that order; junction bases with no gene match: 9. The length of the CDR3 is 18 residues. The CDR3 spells CASSLTGTSGRGRDEQFF. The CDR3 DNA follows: TGTGCCAGCAGCTTAACGGGGACTAGCGGGAGGGGAAGAGATGAGCAGTTCTTC. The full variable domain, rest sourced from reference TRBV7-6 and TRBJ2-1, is GAGVSQSPRYKVTKRGQDVALRCDPISGHVSLYWYRQALGQGPEFLTYFNYEAQQDKSGLPNDRFSAERPEGSISTLTIQRTEQRDSAMYRCASSLTGTSGRGRDEQFFGPGTRLTVL.